A selection of T cell receptor beta chains follows, all from one sample in a study of T cells in Graves' hyperthyroidism and ophthalmopathy. One entry per CDR3 protein, called by TCRdb with MiXCR from the multiplex PCR reads. The sample carries 450,000 to 600,000 distinct CDR3 sequences, about 15% recorded once. The sample taken for sequencing was blood. Receptor source: a woman in her 40s with Graves' hyperthyroidism. CDR3s include the opening cysteine and the closing phenylalanine or tryptophan. The D gene is left open where the match is weak. Rows may omit the clone size; those that give it use once, few, many or a size class.

>TRBJ2-7|many|TRBV7-9|-
TGTGCCAGCAGCTCCCGGGACGGCCCCTACGAGCAGTACTTC
CASSSRDGPYEQYF
>TRBJ2-3|many|TRBV28|TRBD2
TGTGCCAGCAGTTTCGGAGCGGGAGGTGCAGATACGCAGTATTTT
CASSFGAGGADTQYF
>TRBJ2-2|many|TRBV5-1|-
TGCGCCAGCAGCGTCAACACCGGGGAGCTGTTTTTT
CASSVNTGELFF
>TRBJ1-5|-|TRBV28|TRBD1
TGTGCCAGCCGCGATCCTTACCGGGACAGAGGAAATCAGCCCCAGCATTTT
CASRDPYRDRGNQPQHF
>TRBJ1-2|many|TRBV5-1|-
TGCGCCAGCAGCCGGGACGGTCTTTTGGATGGCTACACCTTC
CASSRDGLLDGYTF
>TRBJ1-2|many|TRBV28|-
TGTGCCAGCAGTTTACAGAAGGGCGCAGGTGGCTACACCTTC
CASSLQKGAGGYTF
>TRBJ2-3|few|TRBV9|-
TGTGCCAGCAGCCCATATGAGGGGGCAGATACGCAGTATTTT
CASSPYEGADTQYF
>TRBJ2-1|many|TRBV30|-
TGTGCCTGGAGCGGGGGCGCGCTGACGGGAGCCAATGAGCAGTTCTTC
CAWSGGALTGANEQFF
>TRBJ2-1|few|TRBV4-1|TRBD2
TGCGCCAGCAGCCCCCGGAGGAGCGGGAGCGGAAATGAGCAGTTCTTC
CASSPRRSGSGNEQFF
>TRBJ2-1|-|TRBV6-1|TRBD1
TGTGCCAGCGGACAGGGGCTCACATCCTACAATGAGCAGTTCTTC
CASGQGLTSYNEQFF
>TRBJ1-4|many|TRBV6-1|TRBD1
TGTGCCAGCAGTGAATCGGGTGGACAGGTGGGCGAAAAACTGTTTTTT
CASSESGGQVGEKLFF
>TRBJ2-4|-|TRBV29-1|-
TGCAGCGTTGAGGAGGCGACAGCTGGGCACATTCAGTACTTC
CSVEEATAGHIQYF
>TRBJ2-3|-|TRBV2|TRBD2
TGTGCCAGCAGGGGGGGACTAGCGGGAGGCCCGCAGTATTTT
CASRGGLAGGPQYF
>TRBJ2-7|many|TRBV7-9|-
TGTGCCAGCAGCTCAGACGGCAACTCCTACGAGCAGTACTTC
CASSSDGNSYEQYF
>TRBJ2-1|many|TRBV20-1|TRBD2
TGCAGTGCCCAACCCCTAGCGGACCCCTACAATGAGCAGTTCTTC
CSAQPLADPYNEQFF
>TRBJ1-1|-|TRBV29-1|-
TGCAGCGTTGAAGAATCCCCCTCAGACCGACTTGAAGCTTTCTTT
CSVEESPSDRLEAFF
>TRBJ2-5|few|TRBV28|TRBD2
TGTGCCAGCAGTTTTGGTCCGGGGGAGGGAGAGGCCCAGTACTTC
CASSFGPGEGEAQYF
>TRBJ2-7|many|TRBV20-1|TRBD1
TGCAGTGCTACGGGACAGGGAGTCTACGAGCAGTACTTC
CSATGQGVYEQYF
>TRBJ2-6|many|TRBV28|TRBD1
TGTGCCAGCAGAAAGGGGACAGGGGGATCTGGGGCCAACGTCCTGACTTTC
CASRKGTGGSGANVLTF
>TRBJ1-1|-|TRBV29-1|-
TGCAGCGCAGTAGGCCAGCTGAACACTGAAGCTTTCTTT
CSAVGQLNTEAFF
>TRBJ1-1|few|TRBV7-2|TRBD1
TGTGCCAGCAGCTTAGAGGGACAGGTAAGGACTGAAGCTTTCTTT
CASSLEGQVRTEAFF
>TRBJ2-2|few|TRBV28|TRBD1
TGTGCCACCCGCGCAGGGGGCAGTACCGGGGAGCTGTTTTTT
CATRAGGSTGELFF
>TRBJ2-1|many|TRBV3-1|TRBD2
TGTGCCAGCAGCCAAGGGACTAGCGGGAGGAATGAGCAGTTCTTC
CASSQGTSGRNEQFF
>TRBJ2-2|many|TRBV20-1|-
TGCAGTGTCCCGGGACCTCAGAACACCGGGGAGCTGTTTTTT
CSVPGPQNTGELFF
>TRBJ2-5|many|TRBV28|TRBD1
TGTGCCAGCAGACGACAGGGCCAAGAGACCCAGTACTTC
CASRRQGQETQYF
>TRBJ2-5|many|TRBV5-1|TRBD1
TGCGCCAGCAGCTTGCGGGGACAGGGAGTCGGAGAGACCCAGTACTTC
CASSLRGQGVGETQYF
>TRBJ2-7|many|TRBV4-2|TRBD2
TGTGCCAGCAGCCAACGACTAGCGGGAGGCGACTACGAGCAGTACTTC
CASSQRLAGGDYEQYF
>TRBJ1-6|many|TRBV27|-
TGTGCCAGCAGTTTCTCGACAGAACATTCACCCCTCCACTTT
CASSFSTEHSPLHF
>TRBJ2-6|few|TRBV29-1|-
TGCAGCGTTGAAGAAATGGAGGCCCCCTCTGGGGCCAACGTCCTGACTTTC
CSVEEMEAPSGANVLTF
>TRBJ2-5|many|TRBV2|-
TGTGCCAGCAGTGAACTGGCAAGGTGGACATACTTC
CASSELARWTYF
>TRBJ2-3|few|TRBV10-3|-
TGTGCCATCAGGAGAGACAGCCCGAGGAGCACAGATACGCAGTATTTT
CAIRRDSPRSTDTQYF
>TRBJ2-5|many|TRBV4-1|TRBD1
TGCGCCAGCAGCCAAAGTCAGGGGGCCGAAGAGACCCAGTACTTC
CASSQSQGAEETQYF
>TRBJ1-6|many|TRBV30|-
TGTGCCTGGAGGCCCGACAGTTTGAATTCACCCCTCCACTTT
CAWRPDSLNSPLHF
>TRBJ2-7|-|TRBV5-1|TRBD1
TGCGCCAGCAGCTTCTCGGACAGGGTAAAGTTACACGAGCAGTACTTC
CASSFSDRVKLHEQYF
>TRBJ2-1|many|TRBV7-6|TRBD2
TGTGCCAGCAGCCCCCACCCGACTAGCGGGAGGGCCGAGGTGAACAATGAGCAGTTCTTC
CASSPHPTSGRAEVNNEQFF
>TRBJ2-3|-|TRBV10-3|-
TGTGCCATCAGTGACGGCACAGATACGCAGTATTTT
CAISDGTDTQYF
>TRBJ2-2|many|TRBV28|-
TGTGCCAGCAGTTCACGATTTACCGGGGAGCTGTTTTTT
CASSSRFTGELFF
>TRBJ2-3|many|TRBV3-1|TRBD2
TGTGCCAGCAGCCAAGTCTTGAGCGGGAGGAGTCGGGGAGATACGCAGTATTTT
CASSQVLSGRSRGDTQYF
>TRBJ1-2|many|TRBV30|TRBD1
TGTGCCTCCACACCCCGGGACAGGGGGACTGGCTACACCTTC
CASTPRDRGTGYTF
>TRBJ1-1|-|TRBV18|-
TGTGCCAGCTCACCCATCAACAGGAAAGAAACTGAAGCTTTCTTT
CASSPINRKETEAFF
>TRBJ2-5|many|TRBV12-3/TRBV12-4|TRBD2
TGTGCCAGCAGTCAGACTAGCGAGGAGACCCAGTACTTC
CASSQTSEETQYF
>TRBJ1-5|many|TRBV3-1|-
TGTGCCAGCAGCCAAGATACAGGGTTGGGTCAGCCCCAGCATTTT
CASSQDTGLGQPQHF
>TRBJ2-7|many|TRBV27|TRBD1
TGTGCCAGCTCCCCTGGGGGACAGGCCTACGAGCAGTACTTC
CASSPGGQAYEQYF
>TRBJ2-2|few|TRBV20-1|-
TGCAGTGCTAGAGATCAAAGGATCGGGGAGCTGTTTTTT
CSARDQRIGELFF
>TRBJ1-3|-|TRBV11-2|TRBD1
TGTGCCAGCAGCTTGGGACAGATGAACTCTGGAAACACCATATATTTT
CASSLGQMNSGNTIYF
>TRBJ2-3|many|TRBV29-1|-
TGCAGCGTCACACCCACCGTTGTTACCACAGATACGCAGTATTTT
CSVTPTVVTTDTQYF
>TRBJ2-7|-|TRBV24-1|-
TGTGCCACCAAAACAGGGATTTCCTACGAGCAGTACTTC
CATKTGISYEQYF
>TRBJ2-5|few|TRBV3-1|TRBD2
TGTGCCAGCAGCCAAGTCGGACTAGCGGGAGTAGAGACCCAGTACTTC
CASSQVGLAGVETQYF
>TRBJ2-7|-|TRBV19|-
TGTGCCAGTAGTATCCACAGAGGCGAGCAGTACTTC
CASSIHRGEQYF
>TRBJ1-2|many|TRBV20-1|-
TGCAGTGCGGCAGGGGATCGGGGGAGCTATGGCTACACCTTC
CSAAGDRGSYGYTF
>TRBJ2-7|many|TRBV20-1|-
TGCAGTGCTGCAGGACTCTACGAGCAGTACTTC
CSAAGLYEQYF
>TRBJ2-5|many|TRBV6-1|-
TGTGCCAGCAGTGAGTCCGGACAGAGGCAAGAGACCCAGTACTTC
CASSESGQRQETQYF